The rows below give T cell receptor beta chains drawn from one sample of a study of blood T cell repertoires in COVID-19. The table came from immunoSEQ multiplex PCR; TCRdb's copy has only in-frame clones and leaves some out. The sample holds about 140,000 clones; around 87% are singletons and the top ten take around 10%. Sequencing was carried out using PBMCs or T cells enriched from blood (not recorded which). The receptors were gathered from a man in his sixties who had recovered from COVID-19. Each CDR3 is given with its conserved first and last residue. Each record gives: J gene, clone size, D gene, V gene, CDR3 DNA, CDR3 protein. A D gene is named only where the DNA matches it firmly. Where a row states a size, it is once, few, many or the class of an expanded clone; other rows omit it.

TRBJ2-7 few NA TRBV28 TGTGCCAGCAGCACCGTGGGACAAGGGACCAAAGAGCAGTACTTC CASSTVGQGTKEQYF
TRBJ1-5 NA TRBD1 TRBV11-2 TGTGCCAGCAGCGAGGACAGGGGAAGCAATCAGCCCCAGCATTTT CASSEDRGSNQPQHF
TRBJ2-3 NA NA TRBV2 TGTGCCAGCAGTTTGCGGGGAGGAGATACGCAGTATTTT CASSLRGGDTQYF
TRBJ2-7 once TRBD1 TRBV3-1/TRBV3-2 TGTGCCATTTCGCCATTGACAGGGACGGAATATACCTACGAGCAGTACTTC CAISPLTGTEYTYEQYF
TRBJ2-7 NA NA TRBV10-3 TGTGCCATCAGCGAAAATCTACAGGGATTTTCCGCCGAGCAGTACTTC CAISENLQGFSAEQYF
TRBJ2-5 few TRBD2 TRBV4-2 TGTGCCAGCAGCCAACCTAGCGGCCAAGAGACCCAGTACTTC CASSQPSGQETQYF
TRBJ2-2 few NA TRBV6-5 TGTGCCAGCAGTTACCAGAACACCGGGGAGCTGTTTTTT CASSYQNTGELFF
TRBJ2-4 NA NA TRBV21-1 TGTGCCAGCAGCAAAGGAGAGGACACCCAGTACTTC CASSKGEDTQYF
TRBJ2-7 NA NA TRBV9 TGTGCCAGCAGCCCCTCCCCAGGGGACCCCCTACCGGACGAGCAGTACTTC CASSPSPGDPLPDEQYF
TRBJ2-1 once NA TRBV9 TGTGCCAGCAGCGTAGACTACCACTACAATGAGCAGTTCTTC CASSVDYHYNEQFF
TRBJ1-6 NA TRBD1 TRBV6-1 TGTGCCAGCAGTGACCGGACAGGGAGCTCCTATAATTCACCCCTCCACTTT CASSDRTGSSYNSPLHF
TRBJ1-2 NA NA TRBV6-1 TGTGCCAGCAGTGAAGACAGGCGTAATTTTGGCTACACCTTC CASSEDRRNFGYTF
TRBJ2-1 NA NA TRBV29-1 TGCAGCGGGACCAGGGGCCACCACGGTGAGCAGTTCTTC CSGTRGHHGEQFF
TRBJ1-5 NA NA TRBV19 TGTGCCAGCCGGGGAGCAGTTCAGCCCCAGCATTTT CASRGAVQPQHF